The rows below give T cell receptor beta chains drawn from one sample of a study of T cell responses to AZD1222 COVID-19 vaccine. Using immunoSEQ multiplex PCR, the repertoire was profiled, and TCRdb retains in-frame clones only, with some absent. The data show roughly 150,000 clones, approximately 90% seen once. The source material was peripheral blood, sampled 28 days after the second AZD1222 dose. The origin of the receptors is an adult who received the AZD1222 COVID-19 vaccine. Both conserved end residues are part of each CDR3.

CATGGLTYEQYF,TRBV2
CASSPDSGTLNEQYF,TRBV18
CASSPVGSRGQETQYF,TRBV7-8
CASRYGTYEQYF,TRBV28
CASSFRPGAGGITYEQYF,TRBV7-9
CASTRTSTDTQYF,TRBV6-5
CASSRGTSSGNTIYF,TRBV18
CASSKAGTGYNSPLHF,TRBV21-1
CASTRSRGHSPLHF,TRBV27
CASSQDRGRETQYF,TRBV3-1/TRBV3-2
CASSLWSGGDNEQFF,TRBV5-1
CASSWRESYEQYF,TRBV11-1
CASSDISGSYEQYF,TRBV6-1
CASSLSRSSYNSPLHF,TRBV7-2
CASSLQGAQGYTF,TRBV11-2
CASSIYGGRGGQPQHF,TRBV19
CASSFVEGFYEQYF,TRBV28
CASSYGDRAFQPQHF,TRBV6-2/TRBV6-3
CASSLLSSGRANTGELFF,TRBV5-1
CASSLAGGQNYGYTF,TRBV5-6
CASSLNVGGPGEQYF,TRBV11-2